This T cell receptor beta chain was identified during a study of blood T cell repertoires in COVID-19. Study overall: T cells, B-cell-depleted T cells, or PBMCs supplied cDNA or gDNA.

Original processing notes: Amplification of reference gene primers was used by the study to estimate nucleated cell counts. Only in-frame clones appear in the TCRdb table, and some are missing; sequencing was by immunoSEQ multiplex PCR. V, J and clone size derive from that table, while D and trimming were established from the DNA sequence. This sample yields some 220,000 clones, of which around 82% are seen a single time; 7.2% belongs to the top ten. Sequenced sample: peripheral blood. This TCR was recovered from a woman between 65 and 79 years old with acute or convalescent COVID-19.

CDR3 region: CASSQDRGQHGYTF. CDR3 in DNA: TGCGCCAGCAGCCAGGACAGGGGTCAGCATGGCTACACCTTC. V is TRBV5-1 and J is TRBJ1-2; 9 nucleotides agree with TRBD1. The V and J ends lost 4 bases and 6 bases, in that order; junction bases with no gene match: 7. Germline V gene sequence: CDR1 SGHRS, CDR2 YFSETQ. The CDR3 extends over 14 amino acids.